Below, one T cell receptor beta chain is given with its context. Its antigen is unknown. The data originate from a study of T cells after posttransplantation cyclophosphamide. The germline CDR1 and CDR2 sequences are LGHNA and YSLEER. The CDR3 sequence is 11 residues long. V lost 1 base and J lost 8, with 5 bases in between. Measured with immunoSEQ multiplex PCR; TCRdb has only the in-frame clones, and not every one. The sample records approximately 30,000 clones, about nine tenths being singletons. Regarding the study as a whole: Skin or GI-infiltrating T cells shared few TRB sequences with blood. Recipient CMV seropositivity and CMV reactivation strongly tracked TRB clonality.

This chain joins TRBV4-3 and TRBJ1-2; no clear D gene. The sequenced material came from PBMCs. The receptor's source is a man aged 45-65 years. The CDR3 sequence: CASSQAPGYTF. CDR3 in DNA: TGCGCCAGCAGCCAAGCCCCAGGCTACACCTTC.